The clone carrying this T cell receptor (beta chain) appeared a few times. Antigen: not known. V dropped 0 bases and J dropped 6 bases, with 9 bases sitting between them. The CDR3 sequence is 13 residues long. CDR1 and CDR2 from the germline V gene are MNHEY and SVGAGI. Donors in the study were healthy people who gave bone marrow. The data were taken from a study of cytomegalovirus exposure and HLA in healthy donors. Findings and caveats of the study: Apparent HLA restriction characterized most CMV-associated TCR beta chains in a later analysis. Presence/absence analyses treated sequencing depth as roughly uniform across donors.

PCR used 60 Vbeta primers and 13 Jbeta primers. Sequenced by immunoSEQ multiplex PCR; TCRdb stores in-frame clones only, minus some. The repertoire holds approximately 190,000 clones, with 70% as singletons. The sequenced sample consisted of PBMCs. The chain has TRBV6-5 and TRBJ2-7; D call uncertain. This sequence originates from a middle-aged man in good health and CMV-seropositive. Written as DNA, the CDR3 is TGTGCCAGCAGTTACTCGCAGGTCGGCGAGCAGTACTTC. It is translated as CASSYSQVGEQYF.